These T cell receptor beta chains were read from a single sample in a study of blood T cell repertoires in COVID-19. Clones were sequenced by immunoSEQ multiplex PCR, and TCRdb holds only the in-frame ones, with some missing. The sample yields approximately 170,000 clones, about nine tenths seen once. Sequencing was performed on peripheral blood. These receptors all come from a woman aged 65 to 85 with acute or convalescent COVID-19. The CDR3 runs from the conserved cysteine through the conserved F or W. The order of the fields is V gene, J gene, clone size, D gene, CDR3 protein, CDR3 DNA. The D gene is left open where the match is weak. Not all rows give a size; the values are once, few, many and, for expanded clones, a class.

v_call: TRBV4-3; j_call: TRBJ1-2; clone_size: -; d_call: -; cdr3_aa: CASSQDSGNYGYTF; cdr3_nt: TGCGCCAGCAGCCAAGATTCAGGGAACTATGGCTACACCTTC
v_call: TRBV6-5; j_call: TRBJ2-1; clone_size: -; d_call: -; cdr3_aa: CASSTGDNYNEQFF; cdr3_nt: TGTGCCAGCAGTACTGGGGACAACTACAATGAGCAGTTCTTC
v_call: TRBV30; j_call: TRBJ1-6; clone_size: -; d_call: TRBD1; cdr3_aa: CAWNNRGRNSPLHF; cdr3_nt: TGTGCCTGGAATAACAGGGGCCGGAATTCACCCCTCCACTTT
v_call: TRBV9; j_call: TRBJ1-1; clone_size: -; d_call: TRBD1; cdr3_aa: CASSVGQVQATEAFF; cdr3_nt: TGTGCCAGCAGCGTGGGACAGGTCCAGGCCACTGAAGCTTTCTTT
v_call: TRBV3-1/TRBV3-2; j_call: TRBJ1-2; clone_size: -; d_call: -; cdr3_aa: CASSGSGVTNYGYTF; cdr3_nt: TGTGCCAGCAGCGGGTCGGGGGTAACTAACTATGGCTACACCTTC
v_call: TRBV10-2; j_call: TRBJ1-1; clone_size: -; d_call: TRBD1; cdr3_aa: CASTSRTGRNTEAFF; cdr3_nt: TGCGCCAGCACTTCCCGGACAGGGAGGAACACTGAAGCTTTCTTT
v_call: TRBV25-1; j_call: TRBJ1-4; clone_size: -; d_call: -; cdr3_aa: CASSDGVATNEKLFF; cdr3_nt: TGTGCCAGCAGTGACGGAGTCGCGACTAATGAAAAACTGTTTTTT
v_call: TRBV4-3; j_call: TRBJ2-6; clone_size: once; d_call: -; cdr3_aa: CASSPTPYQGYSGANVLTF; cdr3_nt: TGCGCCAGCAGCCCGACACCCTACCAGGGCTACTCTGGGGCCAACGTCCTGACTTTC
v_call: TRBV2; j_call: TRBJ2-5; clone_size: -; d_call: -; cdr3_aa: CASRGSGKETQYF; cdr3_nt: TGTGCCAGCCGTGGATCGGGAAAAGAGACCCAGTACTTC
v_call: TRBV6-5; j_call: TRBJ1-5; clone_size: -; d_call: TRBD1; cdr3_aa: CASGQGYSNQPQHF; cdr3_nt: TGTGCCAGCGGACAGGGGTATAGCAATCAGCCCCAGCATTTT
v_call: TRBV7-9; j_call: TRBJ1-1; clone_size: -; d_call: -; cdr3_aa: CASSPRLHGVNTEAFF; cdr3_nt: TGTGCCAGCAGCCCCCGACTTCACGGCGTGAACACTGAAGCTTTCTTT
v_call: TRBV28; j_call: TRBJ1-5; clone_size: -; d_call: -; cdr3_aa: CASRVGSQPQHF; cdr3_nt: TGTGCCAGCAGGGTGGGGAGTCAGCCCCAGCATTTT
v_call: TRBV10-2; j_call: TRBJ1-6; clone_size: -; d_call: -; cdr3_aa: CATSGQLSSYNSPLHF; cdr3_nt: TGCGCCACCTCAGGACAGCTAAGCTCCTATAATTCACCCCTCCACTTT
v_call: TRBV5-6; j_call: TRBJ1-2; clone_size: -; d_call: TRBD1; cdr3_aa: CASSIGQAGGYTF; cdr3_nt: TGTGCCAGCAGCATCGGACAGGCAGGGGGCTACACCTTC
v_call: TRBV29-1; j_call: TRBJ1-1; clone_size: few; d_call: -; cdr3_aa: CSVPTNTEAFF; cdr3_nt: TGCAGCGTACCTACTAACACTGAAGCTTTCTTT
v_call: TRBV4-1; j_call: TRBJ2-1; clone_size: -; d_call: TRBD2; cdr3_aa: CASSQTSGVYNEQFF; cdr3_nt: TGCGCCAGCAGCCAAACTAGCGGAGTATACAATGAGCAGTTCTTC